Presented here are 7 T cell receptor beta chains from one specimen sequenced in a study of blood T cells in healthy people across ages. Through a sample-barcoded 5' primer and a J-beta primer mix, a second PCR was run for roughly 7 to 12 cycles. From the 5' RACE reads, TCRdb called clonotypes with MiXCR, one entry per CDR3 protein. This table has 1.5 million to 2 million distinct CDR3 sequences, 25% to 30% appearing once. The sequenced sample was blood. The receptor set was obtained from a young woman in good health.

The chain couples TRBV15 to TRBJ1-5, with a tentative D call TRBD1 (5 bases). The germline V gene has CDR1 LNHNV and CDR2 YYDKDF (reference sequence). This CDR3 is built from 17 residues. V shed 0 bases and J shed 6 bases, with 18 bases lying between them. CDR3 nucleotide sequence: TGTGCCACCAGCAGAGACTTTGGCAGGGCATCTGGTCAGCCCCAGCATTTT. It translates to CATSRDFGRASGQPQHF.

Details on this clonotype: One end of the junction does not line up with germline, which may come from a read error. The chain carries TRBV7-2 and TRBJ2-7; no clear D gene. CDR3 length: 12 amino acids. Germline V CDR1 and CDR2: SGHTA, FQGNSA. The CDR3: CASNLVGDEQYF. The CDR3 coding sequence is TGTGCCAGCAACTTAGTTGGAGACGAGCAGTACTTC. Together with reference TRBV7-2 and TRBJ2-7, the CDR3 gives the full variable domain: GAGVSQSPSNKVTEKGKDVELRCDPISGHTALYWYRQSLGQGLEFLIYFQGNSAPDKSGLPSDRFSAERTGGSVSTLTIQRTQQEDSAVYLCASNLVGDEQYFGPGTRLTVT.

The genes are TRBV11-2 and TRBJ1-2, with 8 positions matching TRBD1. V lost 5 bases and J lost 8; bases outside the gene matches: 19. CDR1 and CDR2 from the germline V gene are SGHAT and FQNNGV. This CDR3 has 17 amino acids. CDR3 in DNA: TGTGCCAGCAGCCCGACATACCAGGGGGCGCGGGTTTCAGGCTACACCTTC. Protein: CASSPTYQGARVSGYTF.

CDR3 DNA: TGTGCCAGCAGCGCGGGACTAGCGGGAGACCACAAGCAGTACTTC. This gives the protein CASSAGLAGDHKQYF. The chain combines TRBV7-9 with TRBJ2-7, with 14 positions matching TRBD2. Per the germline V gene, CDR1 is SEHNR and CDR2 is FQNEAQ (reference sequence). V trimming: 5 bases; J trimming: 8 bases; junction bases outside the gene matches: 8. The CDR3 runs to 15 residues.

This clonotype has a count of ten or more. The chain joins TRBV7-2 to TRBJ2-4, with 9 bases matching TRBD1. Germline CDR1 reads SGHTA; CDR2 reads FQGNSA. The junction had 13 bases not matched to a gene; V was cut back by 2 bases and J by 8 bases. This CDR3 has 17 residues. DNA of the CDR3: TGTGCCAGCAGCTTAAATCTCCCCGGGACAGGGAATTACATTCAGTACTTC. Translated: CASSLNLPGTGNYIQYF.

This clonotype was observed many times. This chain links TRBV7-9 with TRBJ2-5; 11 positions match TRBD1. The V gene end was trimmed by 4 bases and the J gene end by 5 bases; junction bases not matched to a gene: 6. CDR1 and CDR2 from the germline V gene are SEHNR and FQNEAQ (reference sequence). The CDR3 sequence is 15 residues long. Written as DNA, the CDR3 is TGTGCCAGCAGCTCAGGACAGGGGGCGGTGGAGACCCAGTACTTC. Translated: CASSSGQGAVETQYF.

Notes on this clonotype: The conserved final phenylalanine or tryptophan is absent from the CDR3, which likely points to a read error. V gene TRBV11-2 combines with J gene TRBJ2-5; possibly TRBD1 for D (6 bases). Trimming left V 5 bases short and J 4 bases short, with 14 bases between. There are 14 residues in the CDR3. Germline CDR1 and CDR2: SGHAT and FQNNGV. The CDR3 nucleotides are TGTGCCAGCAGCCCACGACCACAGGGAGAGACCCAGTACCTC. Its protein is CASSPRPQGETQYL.